These T cell receptor beta chains were read from a single sample in a study of T cell responses to AZD1222 COVID-19 vaccine. TCRdb keeps only in-frame clones here, not all; method: immunoSEQ multiplex PCR. The table has about 80,000 clones, roughly 87% seen once. The sample consisted of peripheral blood, taken on day 0 of AZD1222 vaccination. The receptors originated from an adult in good health. CDR3s include the opening cysteine and the closing phenylalanine or tryptophan. A D gene is named only where the DNA matches it firmly. Size is omitted from some rows. Given values are once, few, many or a class for expanded clones.

abundance	j_gene	v_gene	d_gene	CDR3aa	CDR3nt
-	TRBJ1-1	TRBV28	-	CASSWAPNVIEAFF	TGTGCCAGCAGTTGGGCACCGAATGTTATTGAAGCTTTCTTT
-	TRBJ2-1	TRBV5-5	-	CASSSSGAHNEQFF	TGTGCCAGCAGCTCTTCCGGGGCCCACAATGAGCAGTTCTTC
-	TRBJ1-5	TRBV3-1/TRBV3-2	-	CASSQGSVQPQHF	TGTGCCAGCAGCCAAGGGAGCGTGCAGCCCCAGCATTTT
-	TRBJ1-2	TRBV28	-	CASSSDGGYTF	TGTGCCAGCAGCTCCGACGGTGGCTACACCTTC
-	TRBJ2-3	TRBV7-3	TRBD2	CASSTEVGLAGRDTQYF	TGTGCCAGCAGCACTGAAGTCGGACTAGCGGGAAGAGATACGCAGTATTTT
-	TRBJ2-2	TRBV12-5	-	CASGLTPDSFPGELFF	TGTGCTAGTGGTTTGACTCCCGACAGCTTCCCCGGGGAGCTGTTTTTT
-	TRBJ1-1	TRBV18	-	CASSPGGMTTEAFF	TGTGCCAGCTCCCCCGGGGGGATGACCACTGAAGCTTTCTTT
-	TRBJ2-5	TRBV14	-	CASSPRAGFVETQYF	TGTGCCAGCAGCCCCCGGGCGGGATTCGTGGAGACCCAGTACTTC
-	TRBJ2-1	TRBV4-2	-	CASSQVGGGPMTNEQFF	TGTGCCAGCAGCCAAGTAGGGGGGGGACCGATGACCAATGAGCAGTTCTTC
-	TRBJ2-3	TRBV2	-	CASSAALSTDTQYF	TGTGCCAGCAGTGCGGCGCTGAGCACAGATACGCAGTATTTT
-	TRBJ2-5	TRBV19	-	CASSIVSSVETQYF	TGTGCCAGTAGTATAGTTTCCAGCGTGGAGACCCAGTACTTC
-	TRBJ1-3	TRBV5-5	-	CASSPNGPGNTIYF	TGTGCCAGCAGCCCGAACGGACCTGGAAACACCATATATTTT
-	TRBJ1-3	TRBV9	-	CASSVNQGPGNTIYF	TGTGCCAGCAGCGTAAATCAGGGCCCAGGAAACACCATATATTTT
few	TRBJ2-3	TRBV5-1	-	CASSLAGGTDTQYF	TGCGCCAGCAGCTTGGCAGGGGGCACAGATACGCAGTATTTT
-	TRBJ2-7	TRBV6-5	-	CASSLKTSGEQYF	TGTGCCAGCAGCTTGAAGACTAGTGGCGAGCAGTACTTC
-	TRBJ2-2	TRBV28	TRBD1	CASSTTGARELFF	TGTGCCAGCAGTACTACAGGGGCTCGGGAGCTGTTTTTT
-	TRBJ1-4	TRBV11-2	-	CASSLQMGAPNEKLFF	TGTGCCAGCAGCTTACAAATGGGGGCTCCAAATGAAAAACTGTTTTTT
few	TRBJ1-6	TRBV11-3	-	CASSLDGNSPLHF	TGTGCCAGCAGCTTAGATGGGAATTCACCCCTCCACTTT
-	TRBJ2-3	TRBV29-1	-	CSVPRTGLQYF	TGCAGCGTCCCGCGTACGGGACTGCAGTATTTT
-	TRBJ1-6	TRBV11-1	-	CASSTRDGYNSPLHF	TGTGCCAGCAGCACCAGGGACGGCTATAATTCACCCCTCCACTTT
-	TRBJ1-6	TRBV11-2	-	CASSRRSDSPLHF	TGTGCCAGCAGCCGAAGGAGCGATTCACCCCTCCACTTT
-	TRBJ1-5	TRBV15	-	CATSKSGATQPQHF	TGTGCCACCAGCAAGTCGGGCGCGACGCAGCCCCAGCATTTT
-	TRBJ2-5	TRBV24-1	-	CATSDSGSRETQYF	TGTGCCACCAGTGACTCCGGGTCCCGCGAGACCCAGTACTTC
-	TRBJ1-3	TRBV9	-	CASSVPGSGNTIYF	TGTGCCAGCAGCGTGCCGGGATCTGGAAACACCATATATTTT
-	TRBJ2-3	TRBV4-1	TRBD2	CASSQVPLAGGPTQYF	TGCGCCAGCAGCCAAGTTCCCCTAGCGGGAGGGCCTACGCAGTATTTT
-	TRBJ2-2	TRBV6-5	-	CASSGQDTGELFF	TGTGCCAGCAGCGGGCAGGACACCGGGGAGCTGTTTTTT
-	TRBJ2-7	TRBV28	TRBD2	CASRSLLAVTGYEQYF	TGTGCCAGCAGATCTCTACTAGCGGTAACGGGCTACGAGCAGTACTTC
-	TRBJ1-3	TRBV7-9	-	CASSRGQGNTIYF	TGTGCCAGCAGCCGAGGACAGGGAAACACCATATATTTT
-	TRBJ2-3	TRBV28	TRBD2	CASSLIAGGDTDTQYF	TGTGCCAGCAGTTTAATCGCGGGAGGAGACACAGATACGCAGTATTTT
-	TRBJ1-2	TRBV7-9	-	CASSLSGGDGYTF	TGTGCCAGCAGCTTATCCGGAGGGGATGGCTACACCTTC
once	TRBJ1-4	TRBV5-4	-	CASSSHQPGEKLFF	TGTGCCAGCAGCTCACACCAACCGGGGGAAAAACTGTTTTTT
-	TRBJ1-1	TRBV11-1	-	CASSPGSATYTEAFF	TGTGCCAGCAGCCCGGGGAGCGCCACTTACACTGAAGCTTTCTTT
-	TRBJ2-5	TRBV18	-	CASSTKETQYF	TGTGCCAGCTCAACAAAAGAGACCCAGTACTTC
-	TRBJ1-4	TRBV15	-	CATSRDRPTNEKLFF	TGTGCCACCAGCAGAGATCGACCTACTAATGAAAAACTGTTTTTT
-	TRBJ1-5	TRBV27	-	CASRLGASLGTQHF	TGTGCCAGCAGGTTGGGGGCCTCCCTAGGGACCCAGCATTTT
-	TRBJ2-5	TRBV9	TRBD2	CASSVVGTSGETQYF	TGTGCCAGCAGCGTAGTTGGGACTAGCGGAGAGACCCAGTACTTC
-	TRBJ1-1	TRBV6-5	-	CASSQTGGLDTEAFF	TGTGCCAGCAGTCAAACGGGGGGGCTGGACACTGAAGCTTTCTTT
-	TRBJ1-1	TRBV5-4	-	CASSLAQGYTEAFF	TGTGCCAGCAGCTTAGCCCAGGGTTACACTGAAGCTTTCTTT
-	TRBJ2-7	TRBV5-1	-	CASSLVSTVSSYEQYF	TGCGCCAGCAGCTTGGTGTCGACGGTGAGCTCCTACGAGCAGTACTTC
-	TRBJ1-1	TRBV6-5	TRBD1	CASKLQGANTEAFF	TGTGCCAGCAAACTACAGGGGGCGAACACTGAAGCTTTCTTT
-	TRBJ1-5	TRBV6-5	-	CASLASYSNQPQHF	TGTGCCAGCCTGGCGTCCTATAGCAATCAGCCCCAGCATTTT